This is a list of T cell receptor beta chains from one sample in a study of a mutant IDH1 vaccine in newly diagnosed glioma. Generated by immunoSEQ multiplex PCR, the TCRdb table keeps only in-frame clones and is missing some. The sample has some 63,000 clones, about 74% seen once. Antigens of these TCRs are unknown. Sequenced here: PBMCs, sampled from a glioma patient whose treatment included an IDH1 peptide vaccine. These receptors all stem from a man aged 45 to 65 with glioma. Both conserved end residues are trimmed from each CDR3.

TRBJ1-2,TRBV19,ASSNKGPGYT
TRBJ1-1,TRBV19,ASRSQSDTEAF
TRBJ2-5,TRBV7-2,ASRGEETQY
TRBJ2-2,TRBV4-3,ASSQGASGGTTGELF
TRBJ2-1,TRBV9,ASSVGAANEQF
TRBJ2-3,TRBV14,ASSQGVRDTQY
TRBJ2-2,TRBV5-4,ASSLWDRVSTGELF
TRBJ2-3,TRBV5-4,ASSLVADTQY
TRBJ2-1,TRBV5-1,ASSLGQIYNEQF
TRBJ2-7,TRBV10-3,AITSDSSYEQY
TRBJ1-1,TRBV5-5,ASSWQGNTEAF
TRBJ1-5,TRBV11-3,ASSSTGQGNQPQH
TRBJ1-2,TRBV6-5,AATGGGYYGYT
TRBJ1-5,TRBV7-2,ASSLGRGAGQPQH